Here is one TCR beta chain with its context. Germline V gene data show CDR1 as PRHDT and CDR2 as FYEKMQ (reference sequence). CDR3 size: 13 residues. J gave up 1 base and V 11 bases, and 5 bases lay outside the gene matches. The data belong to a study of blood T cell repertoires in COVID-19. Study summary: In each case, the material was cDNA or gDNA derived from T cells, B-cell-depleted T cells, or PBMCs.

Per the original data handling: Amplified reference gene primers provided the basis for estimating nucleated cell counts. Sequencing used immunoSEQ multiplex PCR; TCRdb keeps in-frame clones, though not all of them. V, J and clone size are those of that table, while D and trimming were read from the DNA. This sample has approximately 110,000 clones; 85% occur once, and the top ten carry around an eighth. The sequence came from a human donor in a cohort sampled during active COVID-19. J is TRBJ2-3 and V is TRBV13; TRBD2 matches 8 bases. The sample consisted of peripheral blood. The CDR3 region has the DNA TGTGCCGGGGGGACTAGAGGCACAGATACGCAGTATTTT. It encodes CAGGTRGTDTQYF.